These 18 T cell receptor beta chains originate from one sample sequenced in a study of cytomegalovirus exposure and HLA in healthy donors. Primers included in the PCR were 60 Vbeta and 13 Jbeta primers. The assay was immunoSEQ multiplex PCR, and TCRdb's table has in-frame clones only and misses some. The sample consists of about 180,000 clones, over 60% of them appearing once. Sample: PBMCs. These receptors were obtained from a man younger than 35 in good health and CMV-seronegative.

V usage is TRBV30 and J usage is TRBJ1-5; D possibly corresponds to TRBD1 (5 bases). V was pared by 0 bases and J by 9 bases, with 12 bases between. The germline V gene has CDR1 GTSNPN and CDR2 SVGIG (reference sequence). The CDR3 length is 13 residues. The CDR3 is CAWSVGQRRPQHF. CDR3 nucleotide sequence: TGTGCCTGGAGTGTGGGGCAACGGAGGCCCCAGCATTTT.

The chain couples TRBV27 to TRBJ2-7; TRBD1 might be the D (8 bases). Trimming removed 4 bases from V and 3 bases from J, with 16 bases in between. There are 15 residues in the CDR3. Germline CDR1 and CDR2: MNHEY and SMNVEV (reference sequence). This CDR3 is CASSSQQGGLYEQYF. The DNA for the CDR3 is TGTGCCAGCAGTTCCCAACAGGGGGGGCTCTACGAGCAGTACTTC.

This clone was found a few times. V is TRBV4-1 and J is TRBJ1-4; a possible D gene is TRBD1 (6 bases). V lost 6 bases and J lost 5, with 16 bases in between. The CDR3 covers 15 residues. CDR1 and CDR2 from the germline V gene are MGHRA and YSYEKL. This CDR3 is CASRLSGEGNEKLFF. As DNA, the CDR3 is TGCGCCAGCAGGCTGTCAGGGGAAGGGAATGAAAAACTGTTTTTT.

The rearrangement uses TRBV5-1 and TRBJ2-2; 9 nucleotides agree with TRBD1. The CDR3 length is 15 residues. Germline V gives CDR1 SGHRS, CDR2 YFSETQ. V gave up 4 bases and J gave up 1 base; unmatched junction bases: 2. CDR3 sequence (DNA): TGCGCCAGCAGCCTGGGACAGGGGAACACCGGGGAGCTGTTTTTT. Translation gives CASSLGQGNTGELFF.

The J gene is TRBJ2-7, the V gene TRBV30; 10 nucleotides align to TRBD1. CDR1 is GTSNPN and CDR2 is SVGIG in the germline V gene (reference sequence). This CDR3 is built from 13 residues. After removal of 2 bases from V and 6 bases from J, the junction contained 4 bases not matched to a gene. CDR3 residues: CAWSRDRGGEQYF. CDR3 in DNA: TGTGCCTGGAGTCGGGACAGGGGTGGCGAGCAGTACTTC.

The chain carries TRBV28 and TRBJ1-6, with 7 bases identical to TRBD1. The V and J ends lost 6 bases and 6 bases, in that order; junction bases with no gene match: 8. This CDR3 is 15 amino acids long. CDR1 is MDHEN, CDR2 SYDVKM, per germline. The CDR3 here is CASSLTTGSNSPLHF. DNA for the CDR3: TGTGCCAGCAGCCTTACGACAGGGTCTAATTCACCCCTCCACTTT.

The CDR3 loop reads CASSVARNQPQHF. The CDR3, as DNA: TGTGCCAGCTCCGTAGCCCGTAATCAGCCCCAGCATTTT. V usage is TRBV6-5 and J usage is TRBJ1-5; the D is unclear. The germline V and J ends were trimmed by 8 bases and 4 bases, with 12 bases remaining between them. CDR1 MNHEY and CDR2 SVGAGI come from the germline V gene. This CDR3 spans 13 amino acids.

This chain joins TRBV7-9 and TRBJ1-1; D perhaps matches TRBD1 (6 bases). The germline V and J ends were trimmed by 5 bases and 2 bases, with 9 bases remaining between them. The CDR3 is made up of 13 amino acids. From germline, CDR1 is SEHNR and CDR2 FQNEAQ (reference sequence). CDR3: CASSDRFNTEAFF. Here the CDR3 DNA reads TGTGCCAGCAGCGACAGGTTTAACACTGAAGCTTTCTTT. Based on the CDR3 plus reference TRBV7-9 and TRBJ1-1, the full variable domain is DTGVSQNPRHKITKRGQNVTFRCDPISEHNRLYWYRQTLGQGPEFLTYFQNEAQLEKSRLLSDRFSAERPKGSFSTLEIQRTEQGDSAMYLCASSDRFNTEAFFGQGTRLTVV.

This clone has just a few counts. The chain is built from TRBV25-1 and TRBJ2-3, with 12 nucleotides matching TRBD2. The trim removed 5 bases at V and 2 bases at J, leaving 5 bases unmatched. Germline CDR1 MGHDK, CDR2 SYGVNS. CDR3 length equals 16 residues. CDR3 sequence reads: CASSPRTSGNTDTQYF. CDR3 sequence (DNA): TGTGCCAGCAGTCCTCGGACTAGCGGGAACACAGATACGCAGTATTTT. Based on the CDR3 plus reference TRBV25-1 and TRBJ2-3, the full variable domain is EADIYQTPRYLVIGTGKKITLECSQTMGHDKMYWYQQDPGMELHLIHYSYGVNSTEKGDLSSESTVSRIRTEHFPLTLESARPSHTSQYLCASSPRTSGNTDTQYFGPGTRLTVL.

V gene TRBV19 combines with J gene TRBJ1-1, with D tentatively TRBD1 (5 bases). CDR3 length equals 13 residues. CDR1 is LNHDA, CDR2 SQIVND, per germline (reference sequence). Trimming removed 5 bases from V and 7 bases from J, with 14 bases in between. The CDR3 is CASSPFRGIEAFF. The DNA of the CDR3 is TGTGCCAGTAGTCCCTTCCGGGGGATTGAAGCTTTCTTT.

This chain links TRBV7-6 with TRBJ2-7; D is undetermined. The CDR3 loop spans 12 amino acids. Per germline, CDR1 SGHVS and CDR2 FNYEAQ. Trimming removed 5 bases at V and 4 bases at J, with 9 bases between. In DNA, the CDR3 is TGTGCCAGCAGCGACGACATATACGAGCAGTACTTC. It yields the protein CASSDDIYEQYF.

The chain employs TRBV7-9 and TRBJ1-3; 7 bases are a match to TRBD1. The length of the CDR3 is 17 residues. The germline V gene encodes CDR1 SEHNR and CDR2 FQNEAQ (reference sequence). Trimming took 5 bases from V and 7 from J; bases not matched to a gene: 17. The CDR3 DNA follows: TGTGCCAGCAGCCCAAGACCGACAGGGTCAGATTGGAACACCATATATTTT. Its protein product is CASSPRPTGSDWNTIYF.

V and J are TRBV5-1 and TRBJ2-5; D may be TRBD2 (5 bases). V lost 4 bases, J lost 0 bases, and 16 bases lay in between. The germline CDR1 and CDR2 sequences are SGHRS and YFSETQ. This CDR3 has 16 residues. The CDR3 DNA is TGCGCCAGCAGCCCGAGCCCGCTAGCAAACCAAGAGACCCAGTACTTC. Translating it yields CASSPSPLANQETQYF.

This clone was seen a single time. The V and J genes are TRBV4-1 and TRBJ2-1; TRBD2 agrees at 13 bases. Germline V CDR1 and CDR2: MGHRA, YSYEKL. The junction had 10 bases not matched to a gene; V was cut back by 4 bases and J by 4 bases. The CDR3 length is 18 residues. The CDR3 reads CASSRTSGRALLYNEQFF. In nucleotides, the CDR3 is TGCGCCAGCAGCCGTACTAGCGGGAGGGCCCTCTTGTACAATGAGCAGTTCTTC.

This clone appeared a single time. The chain couples TRBV28 to TRBJ2-1; D gene uncertain. Between the trimmed V and J ends, which lost 6 bases and 10 bases, there was a span of 13 bases. Germline V gene sequence: CDR1 MDHEN, CDR2 SYDVKM. This CDR3 region has 12 residues. The CDR3 nucleotides read TGTGCCAGCAGCCTCGTCAGCAGGGAGCAGTTCTTC. It codes for CASSLVSREQFF. The whole variable domain, remainder taken from reference TRBV28 and TRBJ2-1, is DVKVTQSSRYLVKRTGEKVFLECVQDMDHENMFWYRQDPGLGLRLIYFSYDVKMKEKGDIPEGYSVSREKKERFSLILESASTNQTSMYLCASSLVSREQFFGPGTRLTVL.

V gene TRBV19 combines with J gene TRBJ1-1, with D possibly being TRBD1 (5 bases). The CDR3 extends over 11 amino acids. The germline V gene encodes CDR1 LNHDA and CDR2 SQIVND (reference sequence). Trimming shortened V by 8 bases and J by 5 bases, and 9 bases separated the two germline ends. CDR3 sequence reads: CASWGRTEAFF. The CDR3 region has the DNA TGTGCCAGTTGGGGGAGGACTGAAGCTTTCTTT. The full variable domain, completed using reference TRBV19 and TRBJ1-1, is DGGITQSPKYLFRKEGQNVTLSCEQNLNHDAMYWYRQDPGQGLRLIYYSQIVNDFQKGDIAEGYSVSREKKESFPLTVTSAQKNPTAFYLCASWGRTEAFFGQGTRLTVV.

This clone was seen a few times. The genes are TRBV9 and TRBJ1-2; 9 nucleotides match TRBD1. J lost 4 bases, V lost 4 bases, and 8 bases had no gene match. From germline, CDR1 is SGDLS and CDR2 YYNGEE. This CDR3 region has 15 residues. The CDR3 sequence: CASSNRTGVPYGYTF. Written as DNA, the CDR3 is TGTGCCAGCAGCAACCGGACAGGGGTCCCCTATGGCTACACCTTC.

In the case of this clone: An end of the junction does not agree with germline; a read error may underlie this. V usage is TRBV7-9 and J usage is TRBJ1-2; maybe TRBD1 (6 bases). Germline-derived CDR1 and CDR2 are SEHNR and FQNEAQ (reference sequence). CDR3 length: 12 residues. The CDR3 here is CASRTDLYGYPF. In DNA, the CDR3 is TGTGCCAGTCGGACAGACCTCTATGGCTACCCCTTC.